This T cell receptor (beta chain) was retrieved from a study of molecular identifiers for immune sequencing clone quantification. Study information: Sequencing covered four of five parts into which replicate RNA from roughly 18,000 or 92,000 naive CD8 cells was split.

This clonotype was picked up many times. TCRdb processed the PCR reads anew with MiXCR; each CDR3 protein has one entry. The sample shows over 35,000 distinct CDR3 sequences, roughly 18% of them seen only once. There are 13 residues in the CDR3. Germline lookup yields CDR1 LGHNA and CDR2 YSLEER. With 3 bases clipped from V and 7 bases from J, the junction kept 1 base outside the gene matches. Sequencing was performed on naive CD8+ T cells from blood, with Jurkat cell RNA spiked in. The subset is: FACS-sorted CD8+CD4-CCR7+CD45RA+ naive T cells. The clonotype was recovered from a human donor in good health. Some libraries in this study had Jurkat cell RNA spiked in. This rearrangement joins TRBV4-3 to TRBJ2-1, with 9 bases matching TRBD2. The CDR3 DNA reads as TGCGCCAGCAGCCATAGCGGGAGTAATGAGCAGTTCTTC. Translating gives CASSHSGSNEQFF.